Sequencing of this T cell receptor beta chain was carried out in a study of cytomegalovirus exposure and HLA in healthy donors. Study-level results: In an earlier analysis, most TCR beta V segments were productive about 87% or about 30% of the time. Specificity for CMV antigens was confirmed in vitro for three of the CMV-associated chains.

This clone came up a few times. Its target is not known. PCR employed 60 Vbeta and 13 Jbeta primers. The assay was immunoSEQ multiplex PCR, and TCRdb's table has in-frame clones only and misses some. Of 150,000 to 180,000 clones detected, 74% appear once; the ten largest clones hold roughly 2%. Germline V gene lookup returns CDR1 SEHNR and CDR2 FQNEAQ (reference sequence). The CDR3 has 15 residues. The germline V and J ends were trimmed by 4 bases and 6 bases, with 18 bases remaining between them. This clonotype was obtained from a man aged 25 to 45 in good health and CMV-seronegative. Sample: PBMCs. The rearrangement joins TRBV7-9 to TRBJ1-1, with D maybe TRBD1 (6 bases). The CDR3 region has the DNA TGTGCCAGCAGCTGGGGGCCGGGGGGGGACCCTGAAGCTTTCTTT. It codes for CASSWGPGGDPEAFF.